These 6 T cell receptor beta chains originate from one sample sequenced in a study of memory CD4+ T cells and cytomegalovirus serostatus. Single viable CD3+CD4+CD8-CD45RO+ cells were sorted as the memory CD4+ T cells. TCRdb's table, derived via immunoSEQ multiplex PCR, lists solely in-frame clones and lacks some. The sample has 65,000 to 95,000 clones; approximately 84% are singletons. The specimen sequenced was memory CD4+ T cells from blood. Every receptor here comes from an adult in good health and CMV-seronegative.

The chain joins TRBV11-2 to TRBJ1-2; 7 bases line up with TRBD1. The CDR3 totals 15 residues. Germline V CDR1 and CDR2: SGHAT, FQNNGV. V shed 4 bases and J 4 bases; nucleotides not matched to a gene: 9. The CDR3 sequence: CASSYTQQGRYGYTF. The CDR3 DNA follows: TGTGCCAGCAGCTACACACAACAGGGGCGCTATGGCTACACCTTC.

The chain couples TRBV5-6 to TRBJ1-4; no firm D call. Germline assignment: CDR1 SGHDT and CDR2 YYEEEE. The CDR3 runs 11 residues. V shed 4 bases and J shed 7 bases, with 5 bases lying between them. CDR3 protein: CASSLREKLFF. The DNA for the CDR3 is TGTGCCAGCAGCCTCCGTGAAAAACTGTTTTTT.

The chain links TRBV11-3 to TRBJ1-1; D gene ambiguous. CDR3 size: 13 residues. V lost 4 bases to trimming and J lost 5 bases, with 11 bases between them. Germline lookup yields CDR1 SGHNT and CDR2 YENEEA. DNA for the CDR3: TGTGCCAGCAGCTCCTCCAGCGAAACTGAAGCTTTCTTT. The encoded protein is CASSSSSETEAFF.

This clone was detected a few times. This rearrangement joins TRBV7-2 to TRBJ2-7; no firm D call. This CDR3 is built from 13 residues. Germline V gene lookup returns CDR1 SGHTA and CDR2 FQGNSA. The V and J ends lost 2 bases and 5 bases respectively, with 10 bases between them. The DNA for the CDR3 is TGTGCCAGCAGCTTATGGGGAAAGGACGAGCAGTACTTC. Translating gives CASSLWGKDEQYF.

This clone was found once. V usage is TRBV10-3 and J usage is TRBJ2-3; 13 positions match TRBD2. Germline CDR1 reads ENHRY; CDR2 reads SYGVKD. The CDR3 is made up of 15 amino acids. V was clipped by 7 bases and J by 6 bases; unmatched bases: 7. The CDR3 bases are TGTGCCATCAACCCACTAGCGGGGGGGGCCGATACGCAGTATTTT. It codes for CAINPLAGGADTQYF.

This chain links TRBV7-2 with TRBJ2-6, with D tentatively TRBD1 or TRBD2 (5 bases each). From germline, CDR1 is SGHTA and CDR2 FQGNSA. The V end was cut by 4 bases, the J end by 4 bases, with 11 bases between. There are 15 residues in the CDR3. The CDR3 is CASSSRGTGANVLTF. Written as DNA, the CDR3 is TGTGCCAGCAGCTCGCGTGGGACCGGGGCCAACGTCCTGACTTTC.